This passage covers 12 T cell receptor beta chains from one sample sequenced in a study of identical twins. TCRdb re-called the 5' RACE reads with MiXCR, one entry per CDR3 protein. The sample has approximately 530,000 distinct CDR3 sequences; approximately 20% are singletons. This same sample was also part of a study on yellow fever vaccine responses in identical twins.

Sequencing was done on a sample of CD4+ T cells sorted from blood. These receptors originate from a woman in her late teens or twenties in good health.

The gene calls are TRBV3-1 and TRBJ1-1, with D possibly matching TRBD1 (5 bases). Germline V lookup: CDR1 LGHDT, CDR2 YNNKEL (reference sequence). The CDR3 consists of 13 residues. Trimming took off 6 bases at V and 3 bases at J, with 11 bases between the two ends. The CDR3 region has the DNA TGTGCCAGCAGACTCAGGGACTACACTGAAGCTTTCTTT. This gives the protein CASRLRDYTEAFF.

V usage is TRBV6-1 and J usage is TRBJ2-1; possibly TRBD1 for D (7 bases). The germline V gene has CDR1 MNHNS and CDR2 SASEGT. V lost 7 bases and J lost 9, with 22 bases in between. This CDR3 region has 15 residues. This chain's CDR3 is CASKTSGVRDSEQFF. The CDR3, as DNA: TGTGCCAGCAAGACGAGTGGAGTGCGGGACAGTGAGCAGTTCTTC.

The genes are TRBV20-1 and TRBJ2-1; 11 bases fit TRBD2. The CDR3 covers 16 residues. Germline loops: CDR1 DFQATT, CDR2 SNEGSKA (reference sequence). V trimming: 6 bases; J trimming: 8 bases; junction bases outside the gene matches: 15. For the CDR3, the DNA is TGCAGTGCCTCAGTGCGGGGGCTAGCGGGAGGCGATGAGCAGTTCTTC. It encodes CSASVRGLAGGDEQFF.

This clonotype turned up a few times. V and J are TRBV5-1 and TRBJ1-2, with D hard to call. The germline V gene has CDR1 SGHRS and CDR2 YFSETQ. The CDR3 covers 14 residues. The ends were cut back, 0 bases at V and 7 bases at J, with 13 bases in the middle. The CDR3 bases are TGCGCCAGCAGCTTGGGATTCGGGGATGGTGGCTACACCTTC. Protein: CASSLGFGDGGYTF.

V usage is TRBV9 and J usage is TRBJ2-5; no clear D gene. This CDR3 contains 14 residues. V shed 0 bases and J shed 2 bases, with 8 bases lying between them. Per germline, CDR1 SGDLS and CDR2 YYNGEE. In nucleotides, the CDR3 is TGTGCCAGCAGCGTAGGGGTAGGGCAAGAGACCCAGTACTTC. Translated, it gives CASSVGVGQETQYF.

This clonotype was observed a handful of times. The rearrangement links TRBV28 to TRBJ1-5; D remains ambiguous. Trimming removed 1 base from V and 7 bases from J, with 11 bases in between. Per germline, CDR1 MDHEN and CDR2 SYDVKM. CDR3 length: 14 amino acids. CDR3 protein: CASSLLGGGQPQHF. DNA of the CDR3: TGTGCCAGCAGTTTATTAGGTGGAGGACAGCCCCAGCATTTT.

This clonotype turned up a few times. This chain joins TRBV28 and TRBJ2-7; no firm D call. This CDR3 comprises 16 residues. The V and J ends lost 10 bases and 0 bases respectively, with 22 bases between them. The germline V gene encodes CDR1 MDHEN and CDR2 SYDVKM. The CDR3 DNA reads as TGTGCCACCAGACCGTCAGCCGGCTTAAGCTCCTACGAGCAGTACGTC. Amino acid sequence: CATRPSAGLSSYEQYV.

In this sample, this clonotype turned up a few times. The J gene is TRBJ2-1, the V gene TRBV3-1; D is uncertain. Germline V gene lookup returns CDR1 LGHDT and CDR2 YNNKEL (reference sequence). This CDR3 has 12 amino acids. The V end was cut by 6 bases, the J end by 4 bases, with 7 bases between. CDR3 bases: TGTGCCAGCAGGTCTAGTTACAATGAGCAGTTCTTC. Protein sequence: CASRSSYNEQFF.

This CDR3 reads CASSFQGTGGNEQFF. DNA for the CDR3: TGTGCCAGCAGCTTTCAAGGGACAGGGGGCAATGAGCAGTTCTTC. This chain connects TRBV5-5 to TRBJ2-1; TRBD1 matches at 11 bases. CDR3 length equals 15 residues. With 2 bases clipped from V and 6 bases from J, the junction kept 4 bases outside the gene matches. Per the germline V gene, CDR1 is SGHKS and CDR2 is YYEKEE (reference sequence).

This sequence joins TRBV24-1 and TRBJ2-1, with TRBD2 matching over 14 bases. The CDR3 sequence is 18 residues long. Germline-derived CDR1 and CDR2 are KGHDR and SFDVKD. The V segment lost 3 bases and the J segment 5 bases; nucleotides outside the gene matches: 8. CDR3 in DNA: TGTGCCACCAGTGATCCCGGGACTAGCGGGAGTTTGGACAATGAGCAGTTCTTC. It yields the protein CATSDPGTSGSLDNEQFF.

This rearrangement joins TRBV3-1 to TRBJ1-6; possible D gene TRBD1, 6 bases. V gave up 3 bases and J gave up 9 bases, with 9 bases separating them. The germline V gene encodes CDR1 LGHDT and CDR2 YNNKEL (reference sequence). The CDR3 contains 13 residues. Here the CDR3 reads CASSHSRGSPLHF. The CDR3 DNA reads as TGTGCCAGCAGCCATTCCAGGGGTTCACCCCTCCACTTT. Complete variable domain (other parts from reference TRBV3-1 and TRBJ1-6): DTAVSQTPKYLVTQMGNDKSIKCEQNLGHDTMYWYKQDSKKFLKIMFSYNNKELIINETVPNRFSPKSPDKAHLNLHINSLELGDSAVYFCASSHSRGSPLHFGNGTRLTVT.

V and J are TRBV5-1 and TRBJ2-5, with 8 bases matching TRBD1. CDR1 is SGHRS, CDR2 YFSETQ, per germline. This CDR3 spans 16 amino acids. After removal of 0 bases from V and 1 base from J, the junction contained 5 bases not matched to a gene. The CDR3 DNA is TGCGCCAGCAGCTTGGTGGCAGGGGGCTTCCAAGAGACCCAGTACTTC. Its translation is CASSLVAGGFQETQYF.